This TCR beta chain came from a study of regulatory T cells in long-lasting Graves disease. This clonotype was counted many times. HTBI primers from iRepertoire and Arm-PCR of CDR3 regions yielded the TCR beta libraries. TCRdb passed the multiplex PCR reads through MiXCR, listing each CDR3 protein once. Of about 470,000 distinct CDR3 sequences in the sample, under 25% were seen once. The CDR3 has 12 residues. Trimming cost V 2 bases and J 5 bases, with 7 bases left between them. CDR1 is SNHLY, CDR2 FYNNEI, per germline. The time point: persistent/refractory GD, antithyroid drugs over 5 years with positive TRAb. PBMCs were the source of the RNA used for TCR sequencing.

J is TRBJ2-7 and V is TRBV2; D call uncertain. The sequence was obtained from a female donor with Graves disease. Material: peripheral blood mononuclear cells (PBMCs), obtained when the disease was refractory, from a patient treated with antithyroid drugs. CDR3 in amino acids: CASSEIRHEQYF. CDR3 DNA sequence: TGTGCCAGCAGTGAAATAAGACACGAGCAGTACTTC.